This record looks at one T cell receptor (beta chain) sequence and its context. The assay was immunoSEQ multiplex PCR, and TCRdb's table has in-frame clones only and misses some. The sample contains about 94,000 clones, around nine tenths of which appear only once. The germline V gene encodes CDR1 SGHAT and CDR2 FQDESV (reference sequence). V gave up 5 bases and J gave up 2 bases; unmatched junction bases: 6. The CDR3 contains 15 residues. This specimen belongs to a study of OX40 agonist ivuxolimab in advanced cancers. Here the sequenced sample was CD4+ or CD8+ T cells sorted from blood, taken in a trial of the OX40 agonist ivuxolimab. The sequence was obtained from an adult with an advanced solid tumor such as melanoma, head and neck, liver or kidney cancer. This chain joins TRBV11-1 and TRBJ2-5, with 9 nucleotides matching TRBD2. CDR3 DNA: TGTGCCAGCAGCCCGAATAGCGGGGGACAAGAGACCCAGTACTTC. Its translation: CASSPNSGGQETQYF. Supplemented by reference TRBV11-1 and TRBJ2-5, the full variable domain reads EAEVAQSPRYKITEKSQAVAFWCDPISGHATLYWYRQILGQGPELLVQFQDESVVDDSQLPKDRFSAERLKGVDSTLKIQPAELGDSAMYLCASSPNSGGQETQYFGPGTRLLVL.